The rows below give T cell receptor beta chains drawn from one sample of a study of T cells in Graves' hyperthyroidism and ophthalmopathy. TCRdb re-derived calls from the multiplex PCR reads in MiXCR, one entry per CDR3 protein. The sample has around 200,000 distinct CDR3 sequences, 15% to 20% seen once. Sequenced: blood. These receptors were taken from a man aged 40-49 years with Graves' hyperthyroidism. Both conserved end residues are part of each CDR3. A D gene is named only where the DNA matches it firmly. A clone size is listed for some rows: how often the clone was seen (once, few, many), or a class if it is expanded.

j_gene: TRBJ2-5; d_gene: -; v_gene: TRBV6-1; abundance: many; len: 15; CDR3nt: TGTGCCAGCAGAGCAGTTGGGGGGACCGGTGAGACCCAGTACTTC; CDR3aa: CASRAVGGTGETQYF
j_gene: TRBJ1-1; d_gene: -; v_gene: TRBV15; abundance: many; len: 15; CDR3nt: TGTGCCACCAGCAGAGACAGGGCGGGGAACACTGAAGCTTTCTTT; CDR3aa: CATSRDRAGNTEAFF
j_gene: TRBJ2-7; d_gene: -; v_gene: TRBV28; abundance: many; len: 14; CDR3nt: TGTGCCAGCAGTTTAATGCACAGAGCCTACGAGCAGTACTTC; CDR3aa: CASSLMHRAYEQYF
j_gene: TRBJ2-1; d_gene: -; v_gene: TRBV27; abundance: once; len: 11; CDR3nt: TGTGCCAGCAGTACTAGCAATGAGCAGTTCTTC; CDR3aa: CASSTSNEQFF
j_gene: TRBJ2-7; d_gene: TRBD1; v_gene: TRBV19; abundance: few; len: 16; CDR3nt: TGTGCCAGTAGTATAGTGGGGCGACAGGGCTCCTACGAGCAGTACTTC; CDR3aa: CASSIVGRQGSYEQYF
j_gene: TRBJ2-7; d_gene: -; v_gene: TRBV12-3/TRBV12-4; abundance: many; len: 12; CDR3nt: TGTGCCAGCAGTCGCCGGTCCTACGAGCAGTACTTC; CDR3aa: CASSRRSYEQYF
j_gene: TRBJ2-3; d_gene: TRBD2; v_gene: TRBV20-1; abundance: many; len: 16; CDR3nt: TGCAGTGTTTTTCCCCCTCCCGGGACTAGCACGGATACGCAGTATTTT; CDR3aa: CSVFPPPGTSTDTQYF
j_gene: TRBJ1-2; d_gene: -; v_gene: TRBV7-9; abundance: many; len: 12; CDR3nt: TGTGCCAGCAGCTTAGAGCGGAACGGCTACACCTTC; CDR3aa: CASSLERNGYTF
j_gene: TRBJ1-6; d_gene: TRBD1; v_gene: TRBV6-1; abundance: few; len: 17; CDR3nt: TGTGCCAACAGTCCTCACGGACAGGGGGCAGATAATTCACCCCTCCACTTT; CDR3aa: CANSPHGQGADNSPLHF
j_gene: TRBJ2-2; d_gene: TRBD1; v_gene: TRBV25-1; abundance: -; len: 17; CDR3nt: TGTGCCAGCAGTGATCGTCGGGCAGGGGGAAACACCGGGGAGCTGTTTTTT; CDR3aa: CASSDRRAGGNTGELFF
j_gene: TRBJ2-7; d_gene: -; v_gene: TRBV30; abundance: many; len: 12; CDR3nt: TGTGCCTGGAGTGGGTCAACCTACGAGCAGTACTTC; CDR3aa: CAWSGSTYEQYF
j_gene: TRBJ1-4; d_gene: TRBD1; v_gene: TRBV12-3/TRBV12-4; abundance: few; len: 17; CDR3nt: TGTGCCAGCAGTCCTTCCATAGACAGGGTCGGGGATGAAAAACTGTTTTTT; CDR3aa: CASSPSIDRVGDEKLFF
j_gene: TRBJ1-1; d_gene: -; v_gene: TRBV18; abundance: many; len: 15; CDR3nt: TGTGCCAGCTCAGAAACCGACAGTAGGAACACTGAAGCTTTCTTT; CDR3aa: CASSETDSRNTEAFF
j_gene: TRBJ2-1; d_gene: -; v_gene: TRBV9; abundance: -; len: 13; CDR3nt: TGTGCCAGCAGCCCCGGACCACCAAATGAGCAGTTCTTC; CDR3aa: CASSPGPPNEQFF
j_gene: TRBJ2-1; d_gene: -; v_gene: TRBV20-1; abundance: many; len: 14; CDR3nt: TGCAGTGCTGCCTCGACCAGCTCCTACAATGAGCAGTTCTTC; CDR3aa: CSAASTSSYNEQFF
j_gene: TRBJ2-3; d_gene: TRBD2; v_gene: TRBV5-8; abundance: many; len: 16; CDR3nt: TGTGCCAGCAGAACTGGACTAGCGACTAGCACAGATACGCAGTATTTT; CDR3aa: CASRTGLATSTDTQYF
j_gene: TRBJ2-7; d_gene: TRBD1; v_gene: TRBV27; abundance: many; len: 15; CDR3nt: TGTGCCAGCAGTTTACATGGACAGGGCACCTACGAGCAGTACTTC; CDR3aa: CASSLHGQGTYEQYF